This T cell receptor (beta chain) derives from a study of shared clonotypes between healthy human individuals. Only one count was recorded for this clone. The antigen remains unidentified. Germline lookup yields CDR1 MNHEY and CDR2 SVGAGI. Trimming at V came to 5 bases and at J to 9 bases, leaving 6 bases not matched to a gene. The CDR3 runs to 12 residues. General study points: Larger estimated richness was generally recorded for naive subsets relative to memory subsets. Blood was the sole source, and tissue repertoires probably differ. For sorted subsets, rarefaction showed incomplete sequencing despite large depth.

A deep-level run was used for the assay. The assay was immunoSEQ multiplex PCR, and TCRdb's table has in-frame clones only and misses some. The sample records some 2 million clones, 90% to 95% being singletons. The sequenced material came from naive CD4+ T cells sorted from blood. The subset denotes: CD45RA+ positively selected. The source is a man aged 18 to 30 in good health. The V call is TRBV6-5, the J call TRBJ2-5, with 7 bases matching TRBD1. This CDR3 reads CASSTGQLPQYF. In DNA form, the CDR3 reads TGTGCCAGCAGTACGGGACAGCTACCCCAGTACTTC.